This T cell receptor beta chain was sequenced during a study of cytomegalovirus exposure and HLA in healthy donors. Sequenced by immunoSEQ multiplex PCR; TCRdb stores in-frame clones only, minus some. The table has 76,000 or so clones, about 93% seen once; the top ten hold about 2.1%. The CDR3 extends over 15 amino acids. Germline CDR1 and CDR2: SEHNR and FQNEAQ (reference sequence). V shed 4 bases and J shed 0 bases, with 10 bases lying between them. The receptor was derived from a woman between 18 and 30 years old in good health and CMV-seronegative. The sequenced material came from PBMCs. The chain uses TRBV7-9 and TRBJ1-3; D gene uncertain. The DNA for the CDR3 is TGTGCCAGCAGCTCCGGGTCGAGCTCTGGAAACACCATATATTTT. Protein sequence: CASSSGSSSGNTIYF.